This T cell receptor (beta chain) comes out of a study of Ad26.COV2.S vaccination and SARS-CoV-2 variants. Findings of the study overall: Comparability of non-spike TCR breadth was observed across vaccine and placebo recipients. There was reportedly substantial breadth in spike-specific CD8+ and CD4+ T cell responses after vaccination. It is possible that the TCR breadth and depth analyses underestimated the total T cell responses.

For this clone: What it binds is not known.

The V gene's germline CDR1 is SEHNR and CDR2 FQNEAQ (reference sequence). V was clipped by 4 bases and J by 9 bases, with 16 bases between them. This CDR3 is built from 13 residues. Data came from immunoSEQ multiplex PCR; TCRdb stores just in-frame clones and leaves some out. The repertoire holds hundreds of thousands of clones, 70% to 90% seen once, with approximately 1.5% in the top ten. The treatment: roughly 18 received Ad26.COV2.S at low or high dose, single or two shots; roughly five received placebo; per-sample allocation not given. Repertoires come from day 63 after the first vaccine or placebo injection. An adult aged 18-55 years in Boston served as the donor.

The sequence derives from a person between 18 and 65 years old who received the Ad26.COV2.S COVID-19 vaccine or a placebo. The chain recombines TRBV7-9 with TRBJ2-7; no clear D gene. The sequencing here drew on peripheral blood, taken in a trial of Ad26.COV2.S vaccine versus placebo. The CDR3 DNA follows: TGTGCCAGCAGCTCTAGGTGGTCCGGCGGGCAGTACTTC. Translation: CASSSRWSGGQYF. The full variable domain, completed using reference TRBV7-9 and TRBJ2-7, is DTGVSQNPRHKITKRGQNVTFRCDPISEHNRLYWYRQTLGQGPEFLTYFQNEAQLEKSRLLSDRFSAERPKGSFSTLEIQRTEQGDSAMYLCASSSRWSGGQYFGPGTRLTVT.